In this sample, the clone carrying this T cell receptor (beta chain) turned up many times. Its target is unknown. Trimming pared 1 base from V and 3 bases from J, leaving 4 bases between. CDR1 and CDR2 from the germline V gene are LGHDT and YNNKEL (reference sequence). This CDR3 is 12 amino acids long. Using a J-beta primer mix together with a sample-barcoded 5' primer, a second PCR was run for roughly 7 to 11 cycles. TCRdb analysed the 5' RACE reads with MiXCR anew, one entry per CDR3 protein. The repertoire consists of roughly 700,000 distinct CDR3 sequences, with about 52% occurring once and the leading ten covering 30% to 40%. The data were taken from a study of blood T cells in healthy people across ages. General study results and limits: Naive CD4+ cells and diversity were both higher in long-lived donors than in aged donors. Across samples, TCR beta diversity tracked strongly with naive T cell percentage. Unknown donor CMV status possibly confounded expanded clonotype changes.

With each sample, at least 5.5 micrograms of total RNA were extracted. This TCR derives from a woman aged 55-75 years in good health. Sequenced sample: blood. V usage is TRBV3-1 and J usage is TRBJ2-7; D ambiguous. CDR3 loop: CASSQVGYEQYF. The CDR3 coding sequence is TGTGCCAGCAGCCAAGTAGGCTACGAGCAGTACTTC.